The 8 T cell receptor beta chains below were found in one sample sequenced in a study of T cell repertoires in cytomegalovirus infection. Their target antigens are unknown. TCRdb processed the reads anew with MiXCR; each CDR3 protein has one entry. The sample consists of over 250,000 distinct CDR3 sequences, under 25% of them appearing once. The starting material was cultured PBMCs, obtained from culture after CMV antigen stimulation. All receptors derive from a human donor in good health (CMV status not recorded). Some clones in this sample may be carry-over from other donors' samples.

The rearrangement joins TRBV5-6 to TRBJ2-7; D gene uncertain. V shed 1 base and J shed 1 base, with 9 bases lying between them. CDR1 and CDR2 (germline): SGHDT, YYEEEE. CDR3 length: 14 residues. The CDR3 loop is CASSLLPDSYEQYF. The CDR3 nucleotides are TGTGCCAGCAGCTTGTTGCCGGATTCCTACGAGCAGTACTTC.

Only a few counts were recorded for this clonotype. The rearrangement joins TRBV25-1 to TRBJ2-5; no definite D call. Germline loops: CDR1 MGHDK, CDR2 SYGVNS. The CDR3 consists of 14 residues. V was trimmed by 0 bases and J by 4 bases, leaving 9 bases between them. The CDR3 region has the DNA TGTGCCAGCAGTGAATATAATAGTGGAGAGACCCAGTACTTC. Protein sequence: CASSEYNSGETQYF.

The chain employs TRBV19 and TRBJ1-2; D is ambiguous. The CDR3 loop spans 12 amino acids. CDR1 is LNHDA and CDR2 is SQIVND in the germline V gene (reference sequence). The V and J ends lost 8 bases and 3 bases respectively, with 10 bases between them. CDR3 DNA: TGTGCCAGTCTTGGTCCGGACTATGGCTACACCTTC. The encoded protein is CASLGPDYGYTF.

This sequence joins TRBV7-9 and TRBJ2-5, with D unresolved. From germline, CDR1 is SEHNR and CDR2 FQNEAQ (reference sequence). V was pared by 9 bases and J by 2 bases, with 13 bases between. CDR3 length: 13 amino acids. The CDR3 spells CASRLGRQETQYF. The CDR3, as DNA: TGTGCCAGTCGCCTCGGCAGACAAGAGACCCAGTACTTC.

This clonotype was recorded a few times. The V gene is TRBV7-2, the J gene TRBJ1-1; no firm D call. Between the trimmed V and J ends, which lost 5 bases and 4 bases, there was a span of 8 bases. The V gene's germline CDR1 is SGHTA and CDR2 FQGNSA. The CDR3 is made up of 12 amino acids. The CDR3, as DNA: TGTGCCAGCAGCGGTAGTGGCACTGAAGCTTTCTTT. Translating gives CASSGSGTEAFF.

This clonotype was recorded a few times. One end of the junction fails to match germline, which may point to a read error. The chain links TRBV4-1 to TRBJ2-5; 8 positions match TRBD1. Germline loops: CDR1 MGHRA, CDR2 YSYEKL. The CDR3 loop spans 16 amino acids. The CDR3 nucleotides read TGTGCCAGCAGCCACGCAAAAGGACAGGGACCAGAGACCCAGTACTTC. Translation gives CASSHAKGQGPETQYF.

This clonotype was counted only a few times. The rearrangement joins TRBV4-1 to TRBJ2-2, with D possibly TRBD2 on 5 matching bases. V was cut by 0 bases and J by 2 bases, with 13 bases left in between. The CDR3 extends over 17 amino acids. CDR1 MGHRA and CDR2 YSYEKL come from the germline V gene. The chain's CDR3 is CASSQDQRAANTGELFF. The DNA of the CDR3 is TGCGCCAGCAGCCAAGATCAGAGGGCAGCCAACACCGGGGAGCTGTTTTTT.

The CDR3 nucleotides are TGTGCTACTACCGGACAGACCTACGAGCAGTACTTC. Translation gives CATTGQTYEQYF. The rearrangement links TRBV27 to TRBJ2-7; perhaps TRBD1 as D (6 bases). This CDR3 spans 12 amino acids. The germline gives CDR1 MNHEY, CDR2 SMNVEV (reference sequence).